This T cell receptor (beta chain) was sequenced in a study of technical replicates of blood from several donors. Germline CDR1 MGHDK, CDR2 SYGVNS. Trimming removed 0 bases at V and 4 bases at J, with 9 bases between. The CDR3 sequence is 14 residues long. Clones were sequenced by immunoSEQ multiplex PCR, and TCRdb holds only the in-frame ones, with some missing. The sample holds approximately 100,000 clones, approximately 94% seen once. The origin of this receptor is a human donor in good health. The chain recombines TRBV25-1 with TRBJ1-1; D gene uncertain. The source material was T cells isolated from PBMCs. CDR3 region: CASSEYAESTEAFF. CDR3 bases: TGTGCCAGCAGTGAATATGCGGAGAGCACTGAAGCTTTCTTT. Combining the CDR3 with reference TRBV25-1 and TRBJ1-1 gives the whole variable domain EADIYQTPRYLVIGTGKKITLECSQTMGHDKMYWYQQDPGMELHLIHYSYGVNSTEKGDLSSESTVSRIRTEHFPLTLESARPSHTSQYLCASSEYAESTEAFFGQGTRLTVV.